This TCR beta chain was sequenced during a study of Tregs in tolerant kidney transplant recipients (dated by TCRdb to about 2019). With regard to the full study: Related donors were used in the transplants with nonmyeloablative bone marrow transplantation, and mixed chimerism was transient in the human trials. The study applied TCRbeta sequencing to find donor-specific regulatory T cells before combined kidney and bone marrow transplantation and then followed those same cells after transplant.

As concerns this clone: Its binding antigen is unknown. Per-nucleotide qualities are absent, and no much larger clonotype sits a single base away.

The cysteine opens and the phenylalanine closes a CDR3 of 16 amino acids. Solely the CDR3 DNA is kept, with 48 bases framed from the first base. V loses 4 bases at its end and J loses 0 bases; junction bases beyond the gene matches: 5. Reading the germline V gene gives CDR1 SGHVS and CDR2 FQNEAQ. For TCRbeta CDR3 sequencing, genomic DNA was extracted from sorted cells using the QIAGEN DNeasy Blood and Tissue Kit. High-throughput TCRbeta CDR3 sequencing was carried out commercially through immunoSEQ, with PCR amplification with bias correction and internal controls included. In the paper's pipeline: Unique productive TCRbeta sequences were defined by CDR3 nucleotide sequence when primers matched and otherwise by CDR3 amino acid sequence together with Vbeta and Jbeta genes. As a correction for sorting error, sequences shared between sorted populations at a frequency ratio of 2:1 or less were discarded, and the remaining shared sequences were assigned to the higher population. Sequences were defined as donor-reactive when expanded at least 5-fold in CFSE-low cells versus unstimulated cells and present at a frequency of at least 0.01% in CFSE-low cells. Repertoire divergence was quantified by Jensen-Shannon divergence calculated from the top 100 TCRbeta sequences ranked by frequency. For any sample with multiple sequencing runs, sorting error was corrected in each run separately before the runs were pooled. TCRdb mirrors the immuneACCESS table, restricted to in-frame sequences. Some clones are absent from its copies; in checked studies, under half trace to an unresolved V gene, and the reason for the others is unknown. The V and J calls and clone size come from that table; D and trimming were worked out from the DNA. The sample yields over 60,000 clones; 85% to 90% were counted once. Of the sample, approximately 0.39% falls within the top ten clones.

The paper as a whole reports these results and caveats: The study was limited by small patient numbers, and the findings need validation in larger populations and under other immunosuppression protocols. The most biologically relevant and donor-specific TCRbeta repertoire appeared to be identified by expanding Tregs with activated donor B cells. In tolerant patients, the expansion of donor-specific Tregs was greater than global Treg expansion, suggesting that the expansion was antigen-driven rather than nonspecific. For some patients, the PCR primers changed as time went on, which meant samples from those patients could not be compared with one another at the nucleotide level. Although technical replication error seemed to be minimal, the question of biological reproducibility was not addressed directly.

The time point label corresponds to: blood sample drawn before combined kidney and bone marrow transplant. Unstimulated Tregs (CD4+CD25+CD127-), CD4+ non-Tregs (CD4+CD25-), CD4 and CD8 cells were FACS-sorted from thawed PBMCs. 4 combined kidney and bone marrow transplant recipients from the ITN036ST trial were included as patients, and samples were available only from these trial subjects. Healthy control blood was separated into PBMCs by Ficoll density gradient and cryopreserved, and patient PBMCs were collected both before and after transplant. Sequencing used CD4+ T cells from blood, obtained before the transplant. This TCR derives from a human donor who received a combined kidney and bone marrow transplant. The sequence is built from TRBV7-8 and TRBJ2-7, and 11 junctional nucleotides match TRBD2. The DNA is TGTGCCAGCAGCTCACTGACTAGCGGGAACTCCTACGAGCAGTACTTC. Translation gives CASSSLTSGNSYEQYF.